This TCR beta chain comes out of a study of T cell responses to AZD1222 COVID-19 vaccine. Study-level points and caveats: With two AZD1222 doses given, Spike-specific TCR breadth and depth both rose. Targets within unmutated variant regions were reportedly found for nearly half of spike-specific TCRs.

Concerning this clone itself: Antigen unknown.

TCRdb's copy holds only in-frame clones and misses some; the assay was immunoSEQ multiplex PCR. Of around 120,000 clones in the sample, about 90% were seen once. The CDR3 sequence is 13 residues long. Germline assignment: CDR1 MDHEN and CDR2 SYDVKM. V shed 10 bases and J shed 4 bases, with 16 bases lying between them. The TCR originated in an adult in good health. V and J are TRBV28 and TRBJ1-2, with D hard to call. The material sequenced was peripheral blood, taken on day 0 of AZD1222 vaccination. The DNA of the CDR3 is TGTGCCACCCAGGCAACTTCGAGCTATGGCTACACCTTC. It specifies CATQATSSYGYTF.